A single sample gave rise to the 29 T cell receptor beta chains below, sequenced in a study of T cells in Graves' hyperthyroidism and ophthalmopathy. There were TCR beta CDR3 regions amplified from RNA transcripts. HTBI primers were used for first-round RT-PCR of the TCR CDR3. In TCRdb, the multiplex PCR reads were re-called with MiXCR into one record per CDR3 protein. The data show some 580,000 distinct CDR3 sequences, 16% seen once. Sequences were obtained from blood. The receptors derive from a woman aged 40-49 years with Graves' ophthalmopathy.

This clonotype was observed a handful of times. V and J are TRBV7-9 and TRBJ1-1; D is perhaps TRBD1 (6 bases). The CDR3 contains 15 residues. Looked up from germline, CDR1 is SEHNR and CDR2 is FQNEAQ (reference sequence). V lost 4 bases and J lost 0, with 12 bases in between. In DNA form, the CDR3 reads TGTGCCAGCAGCTCCCTACAGGGACTGAACACTGAAGCTTTCTTT. This gives the protein CASSSLQGLNTEAFF. The full variable domain, completed using reference TRBV7-9 and TRBJ1-1, is DTGVSQNPRHKITKRGQNVTFRCDPISEHNRLYWYRQTLGQGPEFLTYFQNEAQLEKSRLLSDRFSAERPKGSFSTLEIQRTEQGDSAMYLCASSSLQGLNTEAFFGQGTRLTVV.

The chain employs TRBV6-1 and TRBJ2-6; 8 bases map to TRBD1. CDR1 MNHNS and CDR2 SASEGT come from the germline V gene. The CDR3 is 21 amino acids. Trimming took 3 bases from V and 1 from J; bases not matched to a gene: 17. The CDR3 spells CASSDRVRAGQGQSGANVLTF. The CDR3 DNA reads as TGTGCCAGCAGTGATCGGGTGCGCGCAGGACAGGGACAATCTGGGGCCAACGTCCTGACTTTC.

As concerns this clonotype: One base away lies a much larger clone, so this may be a sequencing read error. This sequence joins TRBV20-1 and TRBJ1-2, with D uncertain. CDR3 length equals 12 residues. CDR1 DFQATT and CDR2 SNEGSKA come from the germline V gene (reference sequence). Trimming left V 7 bases short and J 5 bases short, with 14 bases between. CDR3 residues: CSDIQRTYGYTF. In nucleotides, the CDR3 is TGCAGTGATATACAGCGTACATATGGCTACACCTTC.

This clonotype was recorded many times. The chain recombines TRBV5-1 with TRBJ1-1; D perhaps matches TRBD1 (6 bases). The V gene's germline CDR1 is SGHRS and CDR2 YFSETQ. V gave up 0 bases and J gave up 10 bases, with 22 bases separating them. The CDR3 consists of 16 residues. The CDR3 region has the DNA TGCGCCAGCAGCTTGGAGGTCGGGGGCCAAGGGCCCGGAGCTTTCTTT. Protein: CASSLEVGGQGPGAFF.

CDR3 amino acids: CASSLDIAGGSQFF. The CDR3 DNA is TGCGCCAGCAGCTTGGATATAGCGGGAGGTTCGCAGTTCTTC. The chain is built from TRBV5-1 and TRBJ2-1; 10 bases line up with TRBD2. The CDR3 has 14 residues. CDR1 and CDR2 from the germline V gene are SGHRS and YFSETQ. With 0 bases clipped from V and 12 bases from J, the junction kept 6 bases outside the gene matches.

The rearrangement uses TRBV28 and TRBJ1-2, with D possibly matching TRBD1 (5 bases). This CDR3 comprises 12 residues. Trimming took off 5 bases at V and 4 bases at J, with 8 bases between the two ends. The germline gives CDR1 MDHEN, CDR2 SYDVKM. For the CDR3, the DNA is TGTGCCAGCAGTGACAGTTTCTATGGCTACACCTTC. Amino acid sequence: CASSDSFYGYTF.

This clonotype was counted between two and nine times. V usage is TRBV29-1 and J usage is TRBJ2-7; tentatively, D is TRBD2 (5 bases). V lost 0 bases, J lost 3 bases, and 12 bases lay in between. The CDR3 covers 14 residues. CDR1 SQVTM and CDR2 ANQGSEA come from the germline V gene. Here the CDR3 DNA reads TGCAGCGTTGAAGAAGAGACGAGGGACTACGAGCAGTACTTC. Amino acids: CSVEEETRDYEQYF.

V is TRBV9 and J is TRBJ1-2; 9 nucleotides match TRBD1. The CDR3 runs to 15 residues. The V and J ends lost 4 bases and 8 bases, in that order; junction bases with no gene match: 12. Germline loops: CDR1 SGDLS, CDR2 YYNGEE. The CDR3 nucleotides are TGTGCCAGCAGCTCCCCGGGACAGGGCCCAACCGGCTACACCTTC. Translating it yields CASSSPGQGPTGYTF.

This clonotype was found many times. The chain couples TRBV2 to TRBJ2-5; TRBD1 agrees at 8 bases. CDR1 and CDR2 from the germline V gene are SNHLY and FYNNEI. The V and J ends lost 6 bases and 10 bases, in that order; junction bases with no gene match: 19. This CDR3 has 16 residues. The CDR3 is CASRNTGGMAHRGQYF. CDR3 in DNA: TGTGCCAGCAGAAACACAGGGGGGATGGCTCACAGGGGCCAGTACTTC.

At least ten counts were recorded for this clonotype. This sequence joins TRBV6-6 and TRBJ2-1; D is perhaps TRBD2 (5 bases). The CDR3 loop spans 19 amino acids. Germline CDR1 MNHNY, CDR2 SVGAGI (reference sequence). Trimming removed 2 bases from V and 0 bases from J, with 20 bases in between. In DNA, the CDR3 is TGTGCCAGCAGTTACGATGGCGGGCCATCAATCAGCTCCTACAATGAGCAGTTCTTC. Protein product: CASSYDGGPSISSYNEQFF.

This rearrangement joins TRBV4-2 to TRBJ2-7; the D gene is possibly TRBD1 (6 bases). The length of the CDR3 is 13 residues. The V end was cut by 4 bases, the J end by 2 bases, with 9 bases between. Germline CDR1 and CDR2: LGHNA and YNFKEQ. The DNA of the CDR3 is TGTGCCAGCAGCCCGGACAGCACCTACGAGCAGTACTTC. It yields the protein CASSPDSTYEQYF.

The chain joins TRBV27 to TRBJ2-3; D remains ambiguous. CDR1 MNHEY and CDR2 SMNVEV come from the germline V gene (reference sequence). The V gene lost 3 bases and the J gene lost 5 bases, with 12 bases spanning the gap. The CDR3 sequence is 14 residues long. Written as DNA, the CDR3 is TGTGCCAGCAGTTTCCGGGCCCTTGGAGATACGCAGTATTTT. Its protein is CASSFRALGDTQYF.

This clonotype was detected ten times or more. V is TRBV20-1 and J is TRBJ2-1, with TRBD1 identical over 10 bases. The CDR3 has 15 amino acids. Trimming at V came to 4 bases and at J to 7 bases, leaving 10 bases not matched to a gene. Germline CDR1 DFQATT, CDR2 SNEGSKA (reference sequence). CDR3 sequence: CSATPGQGRRNEQFF. In DNA form, the CDR3 reads TGCAGTGCTACCCCGGGACAGGGGCGAAGAAATGAGCAGTTCTTC.

This chain connects TRBV4-1 to TRBJ1-1, with D perhaps TRBD1 (5 bases). The CDR3 extends over 15 amino acids. Germline-derived CDR1 and CDR2 are MGHRA and YSYEKL. Trimming removed 5 bases at V and 4 bases at J, with 17 bases between. The CDR3 nucleotides are TGCGCCAGCAGCATACCCCTGGGGGGGGGCACTGAAGCTTTCTTT. Translating gives CASSIPLGGGTEAFF.

This clonotype was counted a few times. One junction end does not reproduce the germline sequence, and a read error may be involved. The J gene is TRBJ1-1, the V gene TRBV5-1, with D uncertain. The V gene's germline CDR1 is SGHRS and CDR2 YFSETQ. There are 13 residues in the CDR3. The CDR3 spells CASSLGGHTEASF. CDR3 bases: TGCGCCAGCAGCTTGGGCGGCCACACTGAAGCTTCCTTT.

CDR3 sequence reads: CSARAHREAFF. The DNA of the CDR3 is TGCAGTGCTAGAGCTCATAGGGAGGCTTTCTTT. This chain links TRBV20-1 with TRBJ1-1; D remains unclear. Germline CDR1 and CDR2: DFQATT and SNEGSKA (reference sequence). This CDR3 has 11 amino acids. The germline V and J ends were trimmed by 1 base and 11 bases, with 11 bases remaining between them.

This clonotype was observed many times. The chain uses TRBV3-1 and TRBJ1-4; D call uncertain. Trimming pared 1 base from V and 7 bases from J, leaving 25 bases between. Germline CDR1 is LGHDT and CDR2 is YNNKEL (reference sequence). The CDR3 extends over 19 amino acids. DNA for the CDR3: TGTGCCAGCAGCCAAGTTTTTGGGAATCCTGCAACTAGCGGTGAAAAACTGTTTTTT. The encoded protein is CASSQVFGNPATSGEKLFF.

There are a few counts of this clonotype. The chain couples TRBV29-1 to TRBJ2-7; D is perhaps TRBD1 or TRBD2 (5 bases each). The CDR3 runs to 15 residues. Germline values: CDR1 SQVTM, CDR2 ANQGSEA. Trimming removed 0 bases from V and 0 bases from J, with 12 bases in between. The DNA of the CDR3 is TGCAGCGTTGAAGAGGGACGGACACTCTCCTACGAGCAGTACTTC. Its protein product is CSVEEGRTLSYEQYF.

The table lists this clonotype with a few counts. The genes are TRBV20-1 and TRBJ1-4; a weak D match, TRBD1 (6 bases). The germline gives CDR1 DFQATT, CDR2 SNEGSKA (reference sequence). CDR3 length: 13 residues. The V and J ends lost 2 bases and 8 bases respectively, with 12 bases between them. Written as DNA, the CDR3 is TGCAGTGCTAGAATGCTTACAGGGGAAAAACTGTTTTTT. It yields the protein CSARMLTGEKLFF.

The chain recombines TRBV3-1 with TRBJ1-5; 7 bases are a match to TRBD1. The junction had 0 bases not matched to a gene; V was cut back by 0 bases and J by 1 base. The CDR3 loop spans 15 amino acids. CDR1 and CDR2 (germline): LGHDT, YNNKEL (reference sequence). The CDR3 DNA follows: TGTGCCAGCAGCCAAGACAGGGGGAGCAATCAGCCCCAGCATTTT. It specifies CASSQDRGSNQPQHF.

This clonotype was seen only a few times. The chain recombines TRBV7-8 with TRBJ2-3; maybe TRBD1 (5 bases). Between the trimmed V and J ends, which lost 5 bases and 2 bases, there was a span of 14 bases. This CDR3 spans 15 amino acids. Germline V gene lookup returns CDR1 SGHVS and CDR2 FQNEAQ. CDR3 nucleotides: TGTGCCAGCAGCCCTAGGGGCCTATCCACAGATACGCAGTATTTT. The encoded protein is CASSPRGLSTDTQYF. The full variable domain, its missing parts supplied by reference TRBV7-8 and TRBJ2-3, is GAGVSQSPRYKVAKRGQDVALRCDPISGHVSLFWYQQALGQGPEFLTYFQNEAQLDKSGLPSDRFFAERPEGSVSTLKIQRTQQEDSAVYLCASSPRGLSTDTQYFGPGTRLTVL.

The rearrangement links TRBV19 to TRBJ2-1; TRBD2 matches at 10 bases. The V gene's germline CDR1 is LNHDA and CDR2 SQIVND (reference sequence). The CDR3 spans 15 residues. V was clipped by 6 bases and J by 3 bases; unmatched bases: 5. The CDR3 reads CASSQLAGRYNEQFF. CDR3 DNA sequence: TGTGCCAGTAGCCAACTAGCGGGACGCTACAATGAGCAGTTCTTC.

This clonotype was observed many times. The rearrangement uses TRBV9 and TRBJ2-5; D remains ambiguous. From germline, CDR1 is SGDLS and CDR2 YYNGEE. The CDR3 loop spans 14 amino acids. V lost 0 bases and J lost 1, with 7 bases in between. The CDR3 DNA follows: TGTGCCAGCAGCGTAGACCCCATCCAAGAGACCCAGTACTTC. Its translation: CASSVDPIQETQYF.

The rearrangement joins TRBV9 to TRBJ1-5, with a possible D match to TRBD1 (5 bases). The CDR3 is 14 amino acids. V shed 3 bases and J shed 2 bases, with 9 bases lying between them. The germline V gene encodes CDR1 SGDLS and CDR2 YYNGEE. CDR3 loop: CASSAGFGNQPQHF. As DNA, the CDR3 is TGTGCCAGCAGCGCAGGGTTTGGCAATCAGCCCCAGCATTTT.

To note about this clonotype: The conserved final phenylalanine or tryptophan is absent from the CDR3, which likely points to a read error. The rearrangement uses TRBV9 and TRBJ2-3, with D hard to call. This CDR3 comprises 14 residues. Trimming pared 2 bases from V and 2 bases from J, leaving 9 bases between. Germline V gene lookup returns CDR1 SGDLS and CDR2 YYNGEE. The CDR3 protein is CASSVTATTDTQYL. CDR3 nucleotides: TGTGCCAGCAGCGTTACGGCTACCACAGATACGCAGTATCTT.

The chain joins TRBV5-4 to TRBJ1-2, with unresolved D. The germline gives CDR1 SGHNT, CDR2 YYREEE (reference sequence). The CDR3 has 14 residues. The ends were cut back, 5 bases at V and 4 bases at J, with 15 bases in the middle. CDR3 residues: CASSNSGSRYGYTF. The CDR3 DNA follows: TGTGCCAGCAGTAATTCCGGGAGCCGCTATGGCTACACCTTC.

This chain connects TRBV6-5 to TRBJ2-5, with 10 nucleotides matching TRBD2. V lost 4 bases, J lost 4 bases, and 6 bases stayed unmatched. CDR1 and CDR2 from the germline V gene are MNHEY and SVGAGI. This CDR3 comprises 15 residues. CDR3 nucleotide sequence: TGTGCCAGCAGTTCTAGACTAGCGGGCCGAGAGACCCAGTACTTC. Its protein product is CASSSRLAGRETQYF.

This clonotype occurred a few times. The J gene is TRBJ1-5, the V gene TRBV6-1, with a possible D match to TRBD1 (6 bases). Germline CDR1 is MNHNS and CDR2 is SASEGT. The CDR3 consists of 12 residues. The ends were cut back, 6 bases at V and 4 bases at J, with 7 bases in the middle. CDR3 in DNA: TGTGCCAGCAGGGGGGCGAATCAGCCCCAGCATTTT. This translates into CASRGANQPQHF.

This chain uses TRBV28 with TRBJ2-1, with 10 bases aligning to TRBD2. The CDR3 covers 15 residues. Germline CDR1 is MDHEN and CDR2 is SYDVKM. V lost 5 bases and J lost 6; bases outside the gene matches: 7. The CDR3 loop is CASSDQAGGPNEQFF. The CDR3 DNA follows: TGTGCCAGCAGTGACCAAGCGGGAGGGCCCAATGAGCAGTTCTTC.